This T cell receptor beta chain is drawn from a study of T cells in tuberculosis. Findings and caveats of the study: Smaller distances to GMM-specific TCRs suggested their expansion in active tuberculosis. Shorter CDR3-alpha in active tuberculosis partly drove smaller distances.

Details on this clone: Its antigen remains unknown.

Adolescents were screened for latent TB by skin test and IGRA. The V gene's germline CDR1 is MNHEY and CDR2 SMNVEV (reference sequence). Trimming removed 6 bases from V and 3 bases from J, with 15 bases in between. The CDR3 is made up of 14 amino acids. Sequencing used immunoSEQ multiplex PCR; TCRdb keeps in-frame clones, though not all of them. The sample shows 40,000 to 50,000 clones, about 95% of them seen only once. The sequenced sample consisted of PBMCs. The origin of this receptor is a donor between 10 and 29 years old with latent tuberculosis or without tuberculosis infection. V and J are TRBV27 and TRBJ2-7; no clear D gene. Here the CDR3 DNA reads TGTGCCAGCAGCTTCACCCGAGATTTCTACGAGCAGTACTTC. Its protein product is CASSFTRDFYEQYF.